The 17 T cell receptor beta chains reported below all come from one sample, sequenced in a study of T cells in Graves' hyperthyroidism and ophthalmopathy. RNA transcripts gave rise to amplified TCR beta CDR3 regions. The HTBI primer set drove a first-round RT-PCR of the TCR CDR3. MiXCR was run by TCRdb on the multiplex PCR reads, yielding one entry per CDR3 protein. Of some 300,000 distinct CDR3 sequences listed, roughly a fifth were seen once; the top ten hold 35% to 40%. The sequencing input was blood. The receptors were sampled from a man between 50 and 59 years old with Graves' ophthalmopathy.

In nucleotides, the CDR3 is TGCGCCAGCAGCTCAACTACCGGGGTAAACTACGAGCAGTACTTC. Its protein is CASSSTTGVNYEQYF. The V call is TRBV5-1, the J call TRBJ2-7; tentatively, D is TRBD2 (5 bases). The CDR3 spans 15 residues. The V end lost 3 bases, the J end lost 3 bases, and 16 bases lay between the germline ends. Germline CDR1 is SGHRS and CDR2 is YFSETQ.

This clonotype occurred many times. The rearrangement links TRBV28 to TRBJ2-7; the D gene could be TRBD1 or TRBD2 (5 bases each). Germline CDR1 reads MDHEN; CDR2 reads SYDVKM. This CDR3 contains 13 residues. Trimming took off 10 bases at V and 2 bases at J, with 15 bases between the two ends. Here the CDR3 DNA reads TGTGCCACCGCATCGGGACCTCCCTACGAGCAGTACTTC. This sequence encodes CATASGPPYEQYF.

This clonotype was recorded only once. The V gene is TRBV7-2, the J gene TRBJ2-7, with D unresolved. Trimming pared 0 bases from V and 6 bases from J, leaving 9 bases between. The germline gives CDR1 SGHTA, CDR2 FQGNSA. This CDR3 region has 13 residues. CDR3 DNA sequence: TGTGCCAGCAGCTTAGCAGGTGGTACCGAGCAGTACTTC. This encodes CASSLAGGTEQYF. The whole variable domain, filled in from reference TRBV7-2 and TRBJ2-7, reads GAGVSQSPSNKVTEKGKDVELRCDPISGHTALYWYRQSLGQGLEFLIYFQGNSAPDKSGLPSDRFSAERTGGSVSTLTIQRTQQEDSAVYLCASSLAGGTEQYFGPGTRLTVT.

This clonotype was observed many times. CDR3: CASVRGTYEQYF. As DNA, the CDR3 is TGTGCCAGCGTCCGGGGAACCTACGAGCAGTACTTC. The chain recombines TRBV2 with TRBJ2-7; possibly TRBD2 for D (5 bases). CDR1 is SNHLY, CDR2 FYNNEI, per germline. V was pared by 8 bases and J by 2 bases, with 10 bases between. The CDR3 is made up of 12 amino acids.

The CDR3 loop reads CASSPKPGYEQYF. The CDR3 DNA reads TGTGCCAGCAGTCCCAAACCCGGTTACGAGCAGTACTTC. The chain couples TRBV28 to TRBJ2-7, with D unclear. V lost 5 bases to trimming and J lost 4 bases, with 12 bases between them. The germline CDR1 and CDR2 sequences are MDHEN and SYDVKM. This CDR3 is 13 amino acids long. Supplemented by reference TRBV28 and TRBJ2-7, the full variable domain reads DVKVTQSSRYLVKRTGEKVFLECVQDMDHENMFWYRQDPGLGLRLIYFSYDVKMKEKGDIPEGYSVSREKKERFSLILESASTNQTSMYLCASSPKPGYEQYFGPGTRLTVT.

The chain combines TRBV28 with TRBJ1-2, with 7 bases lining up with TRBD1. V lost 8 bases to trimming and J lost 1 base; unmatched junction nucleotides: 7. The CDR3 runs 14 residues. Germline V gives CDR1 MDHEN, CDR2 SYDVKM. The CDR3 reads CASGTGTDNYGYTF. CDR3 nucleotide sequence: TGTGCCAGCGGAACCGGGACAGATAACTATGGCTACACCTTC.

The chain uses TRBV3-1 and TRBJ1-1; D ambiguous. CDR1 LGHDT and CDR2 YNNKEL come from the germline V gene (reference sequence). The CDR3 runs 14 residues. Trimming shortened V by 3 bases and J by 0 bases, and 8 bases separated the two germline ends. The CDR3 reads CASSQWLLNTEAFF. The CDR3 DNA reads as TGTGCCAGCAGCCAGTGGTTACTGAACACTGAAGCTTTCTTT.

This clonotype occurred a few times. This chain's CDR3 is CASSFSYTGELFF. The CDR3 nucleotides read TGTGCCAGCAGCTTTTCCTACACCGGGGAGCTGTTTTTT. The chain employs TRBV7-2 and TRBJ2-2, with no clear D. The CDR3 is 13 residues long. In germline, CDR1 is SGHTA, CDR2 FQGNSA. Trimming stripped 3 bases from V and 3 bases from J, with 5 bases between.

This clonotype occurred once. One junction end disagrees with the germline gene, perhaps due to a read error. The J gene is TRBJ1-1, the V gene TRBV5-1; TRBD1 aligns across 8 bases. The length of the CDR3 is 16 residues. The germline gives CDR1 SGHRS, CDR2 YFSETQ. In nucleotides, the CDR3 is TGCACCAGCAGCTTGGACTGGCCAGGGGGCTCTGATGAAGCTTTCTTT. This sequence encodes CTSSLDWPGGSDEAFF.

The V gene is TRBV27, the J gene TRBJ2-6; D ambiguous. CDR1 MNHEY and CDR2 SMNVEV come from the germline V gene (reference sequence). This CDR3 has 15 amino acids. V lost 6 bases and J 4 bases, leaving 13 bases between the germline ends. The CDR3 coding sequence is TGTGCCAGCAGCCCCCGCAGTGCGGGGGCCAACGTCCTGACTTTC. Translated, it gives CASSPRSAGANVLTF.

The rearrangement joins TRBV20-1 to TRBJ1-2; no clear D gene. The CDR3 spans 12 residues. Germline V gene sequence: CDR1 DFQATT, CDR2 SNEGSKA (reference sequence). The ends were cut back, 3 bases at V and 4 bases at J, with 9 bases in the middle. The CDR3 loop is CSARTSFYGYTF. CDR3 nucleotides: TGCAGTGCTAGGACCAGTTTCTATGGCTACACCTTC.

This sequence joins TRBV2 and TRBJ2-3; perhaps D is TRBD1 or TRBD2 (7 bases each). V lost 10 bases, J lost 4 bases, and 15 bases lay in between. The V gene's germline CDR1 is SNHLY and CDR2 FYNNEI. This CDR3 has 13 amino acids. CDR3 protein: CATRGGNADTQYF. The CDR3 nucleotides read TGTGCCACCAGGGGGGGGAACGCAGATACGCAGTATTTT. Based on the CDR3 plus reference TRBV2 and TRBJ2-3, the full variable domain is EPEVTQTPSHQVTQMGQEVILRCVPISNHLYFYWYRQILGQKVEFLVSFYNNEISEKSEIFDDQFSVERPDGSNFTLKIRSTKLEDSAMYFCATRGGNADTQYFGPGTRLTVL.

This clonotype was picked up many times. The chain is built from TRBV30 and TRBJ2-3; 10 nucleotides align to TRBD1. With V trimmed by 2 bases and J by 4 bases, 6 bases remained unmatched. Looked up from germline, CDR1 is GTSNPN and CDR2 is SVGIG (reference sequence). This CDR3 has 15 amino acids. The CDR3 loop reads CAWSKKTGGSDTQYF. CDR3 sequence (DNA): TGTGCCTGGAGTAAAAAGACAGGGGGCTCAGATACGCAGTATTTT.

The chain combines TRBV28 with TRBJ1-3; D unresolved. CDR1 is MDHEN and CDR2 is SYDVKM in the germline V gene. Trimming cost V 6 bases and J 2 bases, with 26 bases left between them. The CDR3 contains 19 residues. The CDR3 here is CASRLAGGSSVNPGNTIYF. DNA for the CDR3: TGTGCCAGCAGACTAGCGGGAGGTTCGTCCGTAAATCCTGGAAACACCATATATTTT.

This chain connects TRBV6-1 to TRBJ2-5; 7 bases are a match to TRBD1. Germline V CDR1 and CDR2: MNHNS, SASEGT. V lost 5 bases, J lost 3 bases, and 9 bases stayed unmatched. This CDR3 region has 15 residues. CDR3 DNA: TGTGCCAGCAGTAAGGACAGGTCGGCCGAAGAGACCCAGTACTTC. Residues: CASSKDRSAEETQYF.

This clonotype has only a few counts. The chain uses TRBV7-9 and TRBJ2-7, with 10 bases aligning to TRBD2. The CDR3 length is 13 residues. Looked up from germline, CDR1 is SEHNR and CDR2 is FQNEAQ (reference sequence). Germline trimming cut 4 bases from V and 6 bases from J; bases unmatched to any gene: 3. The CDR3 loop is CASSSQREGEQYF. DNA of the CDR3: TGTGCCAGCAGCTCCCAGCGGGAGGGCGAGCAGTACTTC.

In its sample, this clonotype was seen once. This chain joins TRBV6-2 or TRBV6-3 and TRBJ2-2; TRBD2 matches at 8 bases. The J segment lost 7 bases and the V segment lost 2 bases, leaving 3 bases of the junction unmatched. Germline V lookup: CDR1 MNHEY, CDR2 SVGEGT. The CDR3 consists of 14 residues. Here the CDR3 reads CASSYLGGGGELFF. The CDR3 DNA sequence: TGTGCCAGCAGTTACCTCGGGGGGGGCGGGGAGCTGTTTTTT.